This TCR beta chain is drawn from a study of OX40 agonist ivuxolimab in advanced cancers. Study in general: From about 23 to 85 years was the age range, with a mean of approximately 63 years, and 65% to 90% were male.

CDR1 SGHAT and CDR2 FQNNGV come from the germline V gene. V gave up 5 bases and J gave up 7 bases, with 9 bases separating them. The CDR3 extends over 13 amino acids. Repertoires were generated with immunoSEQ multiplex PCR, while TCRdb's copy carries only in-frame clones and drops some. The sample consists of around 80,000 clones, about 90% of them appearing once. The source material was CD4+ or CD8+ T cells sorted from blood, sampled in a trial of the OX40 agonist ivuxolimab. The chain employs TRBV11-2 and TRBJ1-6; D is undetermined. The sequence derives from an adult with an advanced solid tumor such as melanoma, head and neck, liver or kidney cancer. The CDR3 spells CASSTGVNSPLHF. Written as DNA, the CDR3 is TGTGCCAGCAGCACCGGGGTCAATTCACCCCTCCACTTT.